This T cell receptor beta chain was identified during a study of blood T cells in healthy people across ages. Germline V gene data show CDR1 as MNHEY and CDR2 as SVGEGT. The CDR3 is made up of 13 amino acids. Germline trimming cut 10 bases from V and 2 bases from J; bases unmatched to any gene: 8. A second PCR, run for roughly 7 to 11 cycles, used a sample-barcoded 5' primer plus a J-beta primer mix. TCRdb re-derived calls from the 5' RACE reads in MiXCR, one entry per CDR3 protein. Seen here are around 800,000 distinct CDR3 sequences, approximately 67% observed once, and the top ten hold 25% to 35%.

The TCR sequence derives from a young man in good health. The chain is built from TRBV6-2 or TRBV6-3 and TRBJ2-7; 7 nucleotides match TRBD1. The sample consisted of blood. The DNA of the CDR3 is TGTGCCACTACAGGGGTTGGAGCCTACGAGCAGTACTTC. Translating it yields CATTGVGAYEQYF.